Reported below is one TCR beta chain. What it binds is not known. This entry is derived from a study of siplizumab effects on memory and regulatory T cells. Regarding the study as a whole: Significantly reduced by siplizumab was the cumulative frequency of alloreactive sequences, namely those traceable to unstimulated CD4+ memory cells.

Each sample yielded about 10^5 assayed TCR templates. Assay used: immunoSEQ multiplex PCR; TCRdb lists only in-frame clones, some missing. This table has tens of thousands of clones, 95% appearing once. Source material: CD8+ T cells sorted from blood. The TCR comes from a human donor in good health.

The CDR3 loop reads CASSLRLAGGPGANVLTF. The CDR3 region has the DNA TGTGCCAGCAGCCTTAGGCTAGCGGGAGGGCCTGGGGCCAACGTCCTGACTTTC. The rearrangement joins TRBV7-3 to TRBJ2-6; 12 positions match TRBD2. Germline CDR1 SGHTA, CDR2 FQGTGA. The CDR3 is 18 amino acids. V trimming: 5 bases; J trimming: 2 bases; junction bases outside the gene matches: 7.